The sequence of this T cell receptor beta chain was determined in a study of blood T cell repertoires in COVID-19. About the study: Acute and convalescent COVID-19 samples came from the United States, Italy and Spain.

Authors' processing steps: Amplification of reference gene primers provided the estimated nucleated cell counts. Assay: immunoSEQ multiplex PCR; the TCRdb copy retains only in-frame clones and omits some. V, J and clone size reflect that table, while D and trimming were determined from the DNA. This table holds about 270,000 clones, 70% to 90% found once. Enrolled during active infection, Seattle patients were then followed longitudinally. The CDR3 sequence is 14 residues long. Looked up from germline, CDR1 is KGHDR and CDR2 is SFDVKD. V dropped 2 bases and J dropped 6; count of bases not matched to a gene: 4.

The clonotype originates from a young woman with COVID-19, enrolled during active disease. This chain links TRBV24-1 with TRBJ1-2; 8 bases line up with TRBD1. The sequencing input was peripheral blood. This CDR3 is CATSDSPTGDGYTF. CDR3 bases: TGTGCCACCAGTGATTCCCCGACAGGGGATGGCTACACCTTC.